This passage covers 9 T cell receptor beta chains from one sample sequenced in a study of T cells in Graves' hyperthyroidism and ophthalmopathy. TCR beta CDR3 regions were amplified from RNA. HTBI primers were employed in a first-round RT-PCR of the TCR CDR3. TCRdb redid the calling of the multiplex PCR reads with MiXCR, one entry per CDR3 protein. The sample gives over 500,000 distinct CDR3 sequences, over 35% of which show up once; approximately 44% is in the top ten. The sample comprised peripheral blood or thyroid tissue (not recorded which). The receptors come from an adult woman with Graves' disease, either hyperthyroidism or ophthalmopathy (not recorded which).

The rearrangement joins TRBV20-1 to TRBJ2-7; D call uncertain. V gave up 3 bases and J gave up 2 bases, with 11 bases separating them. Germline CDR1 reads DFQATT; CDR2 reads SNEGSKA (reference sequence). CDR3 length: 13 residues. CDR3 DNA: TGCAGTGCTAGTAAACAACCGACCTACGAGCAGTACTTC. Its translation: CSASKQPTYEQYF.

At least ten counts were recorded for this clonotype. This sequence joins TRBV5-5 and TRBJ2-7; maybe TRBD1 (6 bases). The germline V and J ends were trimmed by 4 bases and 5 bases, with 16 bases remaining between them. CDR1 is SGHKS, CDR2 YYEKEE, per germline (reference sequence). This CDR3 contains 14 residues. Here the CDR3 DNA reads TGTGCCAGCAGCACCGAACAGGGTGGAGACGAGCAGTACTTC. Encoded protein: CASSTEQGGDEQYF. Full variable domain (rest looked up from reference TRBV5-5 and TRBJ2-7): DAGVTQSPTHLIKTRGQQVTLRCSPISGHKSVSWYQQVLGQGPQFIFQYYEKEERGRGNFPDRFSARQFPNYSSELNVNALLLGDSALYLCASSTEQGGDEQYFGPGTRLTVT.

This clonotype was counted at least ten times. The chain uses TRBV2 and TRBJ2-7; weak D call: TRBD2 (6 bases). CDR1 SNHLY and CDR2 FYNNEI come from the germline V gene. The CDR3 sequence is 14 residues long. Trimming pared 7 bases from V and 5 bases from J, leaving 18 bases between. The CDR3 bases are TGTGCCAGCATTTCTAGCGAGGCCTTCAACGAGCAGTACTTC. Encoded protein: CASISSEAFNEQYF.

Comments on this clonotype: At one end the junction does not follow the germline gene, possibly because of a read error. The chain employs TRBV13 and TRBJ2-5; 7 bases agree with TRBD2. This CDR3 contains 16 residues. Germline V gene lookup returns CDR1 PRHDT and CDR2 FYEKMQ (reference sequence). DNA of the CDR3: TGCGCCAGCAGCCAAAGAGCGGGATCCTACCAAGAGACCCAGTACTTC. Encoded protein: CASSQRAGSYQETQYF.

The CDR3 loop reads CASSLSAGEISNQPQHF. CDR3 coding DNA: TGTGCCAGCAGTTTATCCGCAGGGGAGATTAGCAATCAGCCCCAGCATTTT. The chain links TRBV2 to TRBJ1-5, with D maybe TRBD1 (6 bases). There are 17 residues in the CDR3. The ends were cut back, 5 bases at V and 0 bases at J, with 17 bases in the middle. Germline CDR1 is SNHLY and CDR2 is FYNNEI.

This clonotype was detected many times. The chain carries TRBV20-1 and TRBJ1-2, with D possibly TRBD1 on 6 matching bases. The ends were cut back, 5 bases at V and 2 bases at J, with 15 bases in the middle. Germline loops: CDR1 DFQATT, CDR2 SNEGSKA (reference sequence). The CDR3 is 14 residues long. In nucleotides, the CDR3 is TGCAGTGCTGAGGACAGTCGAGGAAACTATGGCTACACCTTC. Residues: CSAEDSRGNYGYTF.

The V gene is TRBV25-1, the J gene TRBJ1-6; 8 bases fit TRBD1. This CDR3 is built from 16 residues. Germline V gene data show CDR1 as MGHDK and CDR2 as SYGVNS. CDR3 amino acids: CASRQGANVGNSPLHF. CDR3 sequence (DNA): TGTGCTAGCCGTCAGGGGGCGAACGTAGGGAATTCACCCCTCCACTTT. The full variable domain, with the rest looked up from reference TRBV25-1 and TRBJ1-6, is EADIYQTPRYLVIGTGKKITLECSQTMGHDKMYWYQQDPGMELHLIHYSYGVNSTEKGDLSSESTVSRIRTEHFPLTLESARPSHTSQYLCASRQGANVGNSPLHFGNGTRLTVT.

This clonotype occurred a few times. The J gene is TRBJ1-2, the V gene TRBV15; 7 bases align to TRBD1. With 2 bases clipped from V and 4 bases from J, the junction kept 7 bases outside the gene matches. The CDR3 loop spans 15 amino acids. In germline, CDR1 is LNHNV, CDR2 YYDKDF (reference sequence). In DNA, the CDR3 is TGTGCCACCAGCAGAAAACAGGGGACTAGCTATGGCTACACCTTC. Translated: CATSRKQGTSYGYTF.

The gene calls are TRBV2 and TRBJ1-2; D is possibly TRBD1 (5 bases). The ends were cut back, 4 bases at V and 7 bases at J, with 10 bases in the middle. The CDR3 length is 12 residues. The V gene's germline CDR1 is SNHLY and CDR2 FYNNEI. The CDR3 DNA reads as TGTGCCAGCAGTGCCCGGGGGTTTGGCTACACCTTC. Its protein is CASSARGFGYTF.